A selection of T cell receptor beta chains follows, all from one sample in a study of cytomegalovirus exposure and HLA in healthy donors. Profiling relied on immunoSEQ multiplex PCR, and the TCRdb table lists in-frame clones only, not all of them. The sample holds some 150,000 clones, approximately 9% seen once. The sequenced sample was PBMCs. These receptors originate from a woman between 35 and 50 years old in good health and CMV-seropositive. The conserved cysteine and the conserved F or W are not part of the CDR3 here. A D gene is named only where the DNA matches it firmly.

v_gene	d_gene	CDR3aa
TRBV7-2	-	ASSPQGNSPLH
TRBV19	-	ASSRLAVNEQF
TRBV7-6	TRBD1	ASSPSGQVSYEQY
TRBV5-1	-	ASSLGGLPDTQY
TRBV18	-	ASSPQQPSNQPQH
TRBV2	-	ASSSQGHDTEAF
TRBV12-5	-	ASGLVLGGPPGELF
TRBV5-1	-	ASSLATGGYT
TRBV27	-	ASSLEGKLYGPLDEQY
TRBV4-2	-	ASSQDLWGGASGYT
TRBV10-3	TRBD1	ASGQGNEQF
TRBV5-6	-	ASSLAGTTSNQPQH
TRBV2	-	ASSEQVNTEAF
TRBV12-5	-	ASASSASPYNEQF
TRBV19	TRBD1	ASRYRPGGNQPQH
TRBV2	-	ASSIGASPVGEAF
TRBV19	-	ASSIIHGPQH
TRBV29-1	-	SVLLAGAPTDTQY
TRBV9	-	ASSEAGMNTEAF
TRBV19	-	ASSIEGSPLH
TRBV2	-	ASSPRTGMGSQETQY
TRBV28	-	ASSLIGGGYT
TRBV6-1	TRBD1	ASSDRQGNTEAF
TRBV9	TRBD2	ASSVGPSSGGAYEQF
TRBV2	TRBD1	ASSEALDRVRDTEAF